These T cell receptor beta chains were read from a single sample in a study of Ad26.COV2.S vaccination and SARS-CoV-2 variants. TCRdb keeps only in-frame clones here, not all; method: immunoSEQ multiplex PCR. The sample shows some 250,000 clones, more than 75% of them seen only once. The material sequenced was peripheral blood, taken in a trial of Ad26.COV2.S vaccine versus placebo. These receptors originate from a person aged 18-60 years who received the Ad26.COV2.S COVID-19 vaccine or a placebo. Both conserved end residues are part of each CDR3. Fields, in order: V gene, J gene, CDR3 protein.

>TRBV6-4|TRBJ2-2
CASSDSGSNGGDTGELFF
>TRBV7-9|TRBJ1-1
CASSLGVFRLRATEAFF
>TRBV19|TRBJ1-5
CASSMGGAQPQHF
>TRBV18|TRBJ2-3
CASSPRLADTQYF
>TRBV3-1/TRBV3-2|TRBJ2-2
CASSQEGLAGELFF
>TRBV5-6|TRBJ2-2
CASSLGVTGELFF
>TRBV6-5|TRBJ2-2
CASSGTGELFF
>TRBV19|TRBJ2-1
CASSISEQFF
>TRBV6-2/TRBV6-3|TRBJ2-5
CASSSLLADQETQYF
>TRBV30|TRBJ1-5
CAWTRTGALQPQHF
>TRBV5-1|TRBJ1-1
CASSSDGRGGTEAFF
>TRBV5-1|TRBJ1-3
CASSLTGLGNTIYF
>TRBV21-1|TRBJ1-2
CASSKGRDGYTF
>TRBV4-1|TRBJ1-4
CASRPGQGATNEKLFF
>TRBV3-1/TRBV3-2|TRBJ1-2
CASSQDKNRVGRGYTF
>TRBV7-9|TRBJ1-2
CASSPNLRTGESGYTF
>TRBV18|TRBJ1-3
CASSPGAGNTIYF
>TRBV18|TRBJ2-3
CASSPPTASTDTQYF
>TRBV20-1|TRBJ2-7
CSATYYEQYF
>TRBV9|TRBJ2-7
CASSVVPSSYEQYF
>TRBV4-1|TRBJ1-1
CASSQPAPFTGTGGTEAFF
>TRBV19|TRBJ1-5
CASSMGQGYSNQPQHF
>TRBV7-2|TRBJ1-5
CASSLGWTGAQPQHF
>TRBV9|TRBJ2-1
CASSVYWRTPGEQFF
>TRBV9|TRBJ2-5
CASSGDNLQETQYF
>TRBV3-1/TRBV3-2|TRBJ1-1
CASSDRDGTEAFF
>TRBV6-5|TRBJ2-7
CASSRTISYEQYF
>TRBV6-5|TRBJ2-1
CASSFAGFNEQFF
>TRBV4-3|TRBJ1-6
CASSQGVYNSPLHF
>TRBV2|TRBJ1-5
CASTTTGGLGQPQHF
>TRBV7-2|TRBJ1-1
CASSLAGGAGPEAFF
>TRBV18|TRBJ2-7
CASSLVRAYEQYF
>TRBV7-9|TRBJ1-1
CASSLVGRDTEAFF
>TRBV28|TRBJ1-2
CASSLPSFSNYGYTF
>TRBV19|TRBJ2-7
CASRDVGLTSGEQYF